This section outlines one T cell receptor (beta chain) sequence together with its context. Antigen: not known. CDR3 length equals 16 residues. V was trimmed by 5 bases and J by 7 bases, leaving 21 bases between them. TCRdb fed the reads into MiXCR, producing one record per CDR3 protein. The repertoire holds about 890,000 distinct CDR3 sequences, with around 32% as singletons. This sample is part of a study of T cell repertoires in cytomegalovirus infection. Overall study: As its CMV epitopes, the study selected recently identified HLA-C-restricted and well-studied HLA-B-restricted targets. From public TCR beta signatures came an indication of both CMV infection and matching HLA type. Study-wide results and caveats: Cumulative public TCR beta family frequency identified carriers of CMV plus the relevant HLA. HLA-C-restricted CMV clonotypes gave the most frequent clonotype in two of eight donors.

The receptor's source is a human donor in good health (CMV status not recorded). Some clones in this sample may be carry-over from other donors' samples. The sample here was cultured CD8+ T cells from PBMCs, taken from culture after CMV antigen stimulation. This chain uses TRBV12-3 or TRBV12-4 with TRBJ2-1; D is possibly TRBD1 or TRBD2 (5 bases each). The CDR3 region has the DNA TGTGCCAGCAGTCCCCTCTATCAGGGTGGGAGAAATGAGCAGTTCTTC. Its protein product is CASSPLYQGGRNEQFF.